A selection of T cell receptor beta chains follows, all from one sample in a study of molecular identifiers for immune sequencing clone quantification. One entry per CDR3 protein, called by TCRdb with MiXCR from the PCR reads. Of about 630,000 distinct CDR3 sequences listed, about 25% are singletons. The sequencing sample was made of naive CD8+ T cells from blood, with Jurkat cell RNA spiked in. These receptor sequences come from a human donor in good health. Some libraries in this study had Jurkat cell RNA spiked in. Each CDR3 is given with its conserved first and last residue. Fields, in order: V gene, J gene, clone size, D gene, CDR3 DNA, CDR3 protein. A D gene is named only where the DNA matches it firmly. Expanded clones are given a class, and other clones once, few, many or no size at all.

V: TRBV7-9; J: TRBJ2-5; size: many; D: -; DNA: TGTGCCAGCAGCGAAGAAGAGACCCAGTACTTC; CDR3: CASSEEETQYF
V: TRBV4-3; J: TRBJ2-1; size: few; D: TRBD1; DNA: TGCGCCAGCAGCCAAGATCCGGGACAGGGGTTTCCCTACAATGAGCAGTTCTTC; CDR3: CASSQDPGQGFPYNEQFF
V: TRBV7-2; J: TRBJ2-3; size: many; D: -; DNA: TGTGCCAGCAGCTTAGCGACCGGGATCTTATCAGATACGCAGTATTTT; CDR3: CASSLATGILSDTQYF
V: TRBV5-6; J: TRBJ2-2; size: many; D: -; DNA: TGTGCCAGCAGCTTCAAAGGCATCCGGGAGCTGTTTTTT; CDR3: CASSFKGIRELFF
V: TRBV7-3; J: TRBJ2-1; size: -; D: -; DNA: TGCGCCTGCAGCTTACTGGGAGACAATGAGCAGTTCTTC; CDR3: CACSLLGDNEQFF
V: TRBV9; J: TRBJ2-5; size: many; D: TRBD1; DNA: TGTGCCAGCAGCTTTGGGACAGGGAAAGAGACCCAGTACTTC; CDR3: CASSFGTGKETQYF
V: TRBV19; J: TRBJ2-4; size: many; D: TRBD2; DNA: TGTGCCAGCCAAAGTATAGCGGGACATCCAAACATTCAGTACTTC; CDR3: CASQSIAGHPNIQYF
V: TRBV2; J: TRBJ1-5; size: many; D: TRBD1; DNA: TGTGCCAGCAGTGAGTCGACAGGGGGCATGTATAGCAATCAGCCCCAGCATTTT; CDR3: CASSESTGGMYSNQPQHF
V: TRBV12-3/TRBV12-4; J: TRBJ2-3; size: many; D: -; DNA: TGTGCCAGCAGCTTAGTTGGACTCAGCACAGATACGCAGTATTTT; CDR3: CASSLVGLSTDTQYF
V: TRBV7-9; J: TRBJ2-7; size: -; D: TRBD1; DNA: TGTGCCAGCAGCCCACCAGGGACAGGATTCAGCGAGCAGTACTTC; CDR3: CASSPPGTGFSEQYF
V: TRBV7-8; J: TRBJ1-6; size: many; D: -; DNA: TGTGCCAGCAGCCCCCACCATTATAATTCACCCCTCCACTTT; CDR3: CASSPHHYNSPLHF
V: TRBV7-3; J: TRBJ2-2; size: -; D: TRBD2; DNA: TGTGCCAGCAGCAAAAGTGCGAGACTAGCATCAGGCGGGGAGCTGTTTTTT; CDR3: CASSKSARLASGGELFF
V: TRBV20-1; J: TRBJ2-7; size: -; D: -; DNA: TGCAGTGTTAGAGATCGTCAACTGAGCTCCTACGAGCAGTACTTC; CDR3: CSVRDRQLSSYEQYF
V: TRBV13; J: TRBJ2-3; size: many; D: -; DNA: TGTGCCAGCAGCTTAGGTGTGGATAGCACAGATACGCAGTATTTT; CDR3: CASSLGVDSTDTQYF
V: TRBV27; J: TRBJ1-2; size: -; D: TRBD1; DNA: TGTGCCAGCAGTTCTCGGACAGGGGAGAGCTATGGCTACACCTTC; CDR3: CASSSRTGESYGYTF
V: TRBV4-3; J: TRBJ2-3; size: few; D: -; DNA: TGCGCCAGCAGCCAAGAGTTGGGCAGAAGGTTGGGCACAGATACGCAGTATTTT; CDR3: CASSQELGRRLGTDTQYF
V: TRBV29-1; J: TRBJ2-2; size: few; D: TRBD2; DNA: TGCAGCGTTGATTTGGGGGGGGACACCGGGGAGCTGTTTTTT; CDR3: CSVDLGGDTGELFF
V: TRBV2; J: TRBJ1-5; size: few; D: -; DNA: TGTGCCAGCAGTGGAGGGGCGTCGAACAATCAGCCCCAGCATTTT; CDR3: CASSGGASNNQPQHF
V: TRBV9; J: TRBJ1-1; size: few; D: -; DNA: TGTGCCAGCAGCCAGTACAGGGCTGGCACTGAAGCTTTCTTT; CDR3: CASSQYRAGTEAFF
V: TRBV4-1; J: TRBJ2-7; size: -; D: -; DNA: TGCGCCAGCAGCCAGGTTGAGTCTACCTCCGATCAGTACTTC; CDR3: CASSQVESTSDQYF
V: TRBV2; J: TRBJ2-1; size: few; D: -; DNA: TGTGCCAGCGAGACAAGATTATACAATGAGCAGTTCTTC; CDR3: CASETRLYNEQFF